The rows below give T cell receptor beta chains drawn from one sample of a study of blood T cell repertoires in COVID-19. Profiling relied on immunoSEQ multiplex PCR, and the TCRdb table lists in-frame clones only, not all of them. The sample contains 250,000 or so clones, roughly 86% of which appear only once. The specimen was PBMCs or T cells enriched from blood (not recorded which). The receptors here all came from a woman in her forties or fifties who had recovered from COVID-19. Each CDR3 is given with its conserved first and last residue. The D gene is left open where the match is weak. The size field is filled for only some rows; it gives once, few, many or a size class.

v_call	j_call	clone_size	d_call	cdr3_aa	cdr3_nt
TRBV5-1	TRBJ2-2	.	TRBD1	CASSSPTGVATGELFF	TGCGCCAGCAGCTCCCCTACAGGGGTAGCCACCGGGGAGCTGTTTTTT
TRBV15	TRBJ1-4	.	TRBD1	CATSRDRGQGSEKLFF	TGTGCCACCAGCAGAGATAGGGGACAGGGAAGTGAAAAACTGTTTTTT
TRBV6-6	TRBJ2-7	.	.	CASRTSTSFYEQYF	TGTGCCAGCAGGACCTCAACTAGCTTCTACGAGCAGTACTTC
TRBV6-5	TRBJ2-1	.	.	CASSQTSHGEQFF	TGTGCCAGCAGTCAGACTAGTCACGGTGAGCAGTTCTTC
TRBV6-4	TRBJ2-3	.	TRBD1	CASSQGSTDTQYF	TGTGCCAGCTCACAGGGGTCCACAGATACGCAGTATTTT
TRBV6-6	TRBJ1-1	.	TRBD1	CASSLQGANTEAFF	TGTGCCAGCAGTTTACAGGGGGCGAACACTGAAGCTTTCTTT
TRBV21-1	TRBJ1-2	.	.	CASSHEDSLKRYGYTF	TGTGCCAGCAGCCACGAGGACAGTCTAAAGCGGTATGGCTACACCTTC
TRBV4-1	TRBJ1-2	.	.	CASSRGPQVGQGNYGYTF	TGCGCCAGCAGCCGGGGCCCCCAGGTCGGGCAGGGGAACTATGGCTACACCTTC
TRBV28	TRBJ2-1	.	TRBD2	CASIPAIGRFLLHNEQFF	TGTGCCAGCATCCCGGCAATCGGGAGGTTCCTCCTACACAATGAGCAGTTCTTC
TRBV5-1	TRBJ1-2	.	.	CASSLDLLGVYGYTF	TGCGCCAGCAGCTTGGACCTCCTAGGGGTTTATGGCTACACCTTC
TRBV27	TRBJ2-1	.	TRBD2	CASSSGTSGGYNEQFF	TGTGCCAGCAGTTCAGGGACTAGTGGAGGTTACAATGAGCAGTTCTTC
TRBV5-4	TRBJ1-6	many	TRBD1	CASSWGQATLRDNSPLHF	TGTGCCAGCAGCTGGGGACAGGCTACGCTCCGAGATAATTCACCCCTCCACTTT
TRBV6-5	TRBJ1-1	.	.	CASSRGGFMNTEAFF	TGTGCCAGCAGTCGAGGGGGTTTCATGAACACTGAAGCTTTCTTT
TRBV4-2	TRBJ1-1	.	.	CASSSWALNTEAFF	TGTGCCAGCAGCTCCTGGGCACTGAACACTGAAGCTTTCTTT
TRBV3-1/TRBV3-2	TRBJ2-2	.	TRBD1	CASSRQGAHGELFF	TGTGCCAGCAGCCGACAGGGGGCCCACGGGGAGCTGTTTTTT
TRBV18	TRBJ1-5	.	.	CASSLVGTNQPQHF	TGTGCCAGCTCTCTCGTCGGGACTAATCAGCCCCAGCATTTT
TRBV6-1	TRBJ1-2	.	TRBD1	CASSGRLDRGFDYGYTF	TGTGCCAGCAGTGGCCGACTCGACAGGGGGTTTGACTATGGCTACACCTTC
TRBV7-8	TRBJ1-4	.	TRBD1	CASSWTQGAPTNEKLFF	TGTGCCAGCAGCTGGACACAGGGGGCACCAACTAATGAAAAACTGTTTTTT
TRBV7-2	TRBJ2-7	.	TRBD1	CASSLPDRAKSEQYF	TGTGCCAGCAGCTTACCGGACAGGGCCAAGTCCGAGCAGTACTTC
TRBV9	TRBJ2-3	.	TRBD2	CASSVAASGRDTQYF	TGTGCCAGCAGCGTAGCGGCTAGCGGGAGAGATACGCAGTATTTT
TRBV7-2	TRBJ1-2	.	.	CASSFFDIGYGYTF	TGTGCCAGCAGCTTCTTTGACATAGGTTACGGCTACACCTTC
TRBV28	TRBJ1-2	.	.	CASLIGGSNYGYTF	TGTGCCAGCCTAATTGGCGGGAGTAACTATGGCTACACCTTC
TRBV7-8	TRBJ1-5	.	TRBD1	CASSFGRGRPQPQHF	TGTGCCAGCAGCTTCGGCAGGGGGCGGCCTCAGCCCCAGCATTTT
TRBV2	TRBJ1-2	few	.	CASSAIGGNYGYTF	TGTGCCAGCAGTGCCATCGGGGGGAACTATGGCTACACCTTC
TRBV9	TRBJ1-1	once	.	CASSADMNTEAFF	TGTGCCAGCAGCGCCGACATGAACACTGAAGCTTTCTTT
TRBV4-2	TRBJ1-1	.	.	CASSQDGSVEGNTEAFF	TGTGCCAGCAGCCAAGATGGGTCGGTTGAGGGGAACACTGAAGCTTTCTTT
TRBV5-1	TRBJ2-1	.	.	CASSSTGQTSYNEQFF	TGCGCCAGCAGCTCTACCGGACAGACCTCCTACAATGAGCAGTTCTTC
TRBV4-1	TRBJ2-7	.	TRBD2	CASSRTSGVFYEQYF	TGCGCCAGCAGCCGAACTAGCGGGGTTTTCTACGAGCAGTACTTC
TRBV4-3	TRBJ1-2	.	.	CASSRGGEGFGYTF	TGCGCCAGCAGTAGGGGGGGAGAGGGTTTTGGCTACACCTTC
TRBV28	TRBJ1-1	.	TRBD1	CASYHPRVIGQGDTEAFF	TGTGCCAGTTATCATCCGCGAGTAATTGGCCAGGGGGACACTGAAGCTTTCTTT
TRBV28	TRBJ2-3	.	.	CASSFSARVGTDTQYF	TGTGCCAGCAGTTTTTCAGCCAGGGTGGGCACAGATACGCAGTATTTT
TRBV2	TRBJ2-2	.	.	CASSEASTTGELFF	TGTGCCAGCAGTGAAGCGTCGACAACAGGGGAGCTGTTTTTT
TRBV15	TRBJ1-1	.	.	CATSRGEGLTGTEAFF	TGTGCCACCAGCAGAGGGGAGGGCCTGACGGGCACTGAAGCTTTCTTT
TRBV18	TRBJ2-7	few	.	CASSLTRQSTYEQYF	TGTGCCAGCTCCCTCACCCGACAGAGCACCTACGAGCAGTACTTC
TRBV27	TRBJ1-1	.	.	CASRPRHKNTEAFF	TGTGCCAGCAGACCCCGACACAAGAACACTGAAGCTTTCTTT
TRBV18	TRBJ2-1	.	TRBD2	CASSYGLGPIKFF	TGTGCCAGCTCATATGGACTAGGGCCGATTAAGTTCTTC
TRBV28	TRBJ1-6	once	.	CASRPHGRNSPLHF	TGTGCCAGCAGACCCCACGGGAGGAATTCACCCCTCCACTTT
TRBV11-2	TRBJ2-1	once	TRBD2	CASSLDLVAGREFF	TGTGCCAGCAGCTTAGATTTAGTAGCGGGGAGGGAGTTCTTC
TRBV5-4	TRBJ1-6	.	TRBD1	CASSQTGGGSPLHF	TGTGCCAGCAGCCAGACAGGGGGCGGGTCACCCCTCCACTTT
TRBV10-3	TRBJ1-5	.	TRBD1	CAISPSEGQGGTWGQPQHF	TGTGCCATCAGTCCTTCTGAGGGACAGGGGGGTACGTGGGGTCAGCCCCAGCATTTT
TRBV28	TRBJ2-5	.	TRBD1	CASRPTRGRGQQETQYF	TGTGCCAGCAGGCCGACTCGGGGCAGGGGGCAACAAGAGACCCAGTACTTC
TRBV29-1	TRBJ1-2	.	.	CSVEDLGRDGYGYTF	TGCAGCGTTGAAGATCTAGGCAGGGATGGCTATGGCTACACCTTC
TRBV27	TRBJ2-7	.	TRBD1	CASSLRQGAYEQYF	TGTGCCAGCAGTTTACGACAGGGTGCGTACGAGCAGTACTTC
TRBV14	TRBJ2-1	once	.	CASSQVQGRGYNEQFF	TGTGCCAGCAGCCAGGTACAGGGTAGGGGGTACAATGAGCAGTTCTTC
TRBV7-8	TRBJ1-1	.	.	CASSLQGFRTEAFF	TGTGCCAGCAGCTTACAGGGGTTTCGGACTGAAGCTTTCTTT
TRBV28	TRBJ2-5	.	TRBD2	CASSPGLAGGRETQYF	TGTGCCAGCAGCCCCGGACTAGCGGGAGGGCGGGAGACCCAGTACTTC
TRBV29-1	TRBJ2-3	.	TRBD2	CSVPPLLPGGTDTQYF	TGCAGCGTCCCCCCCCTCTTACCGGGGGGAACAGATACGCAGTATTTT
TRBV11-2	TRBJ2-3	.	TRBD2	CASSPTSGVRYF	TGTGCCAGCAGCCCAACTAGCGGGGTTAGGTATTTT
TRBV20-1	TRBJ1-5	.	.	CSASRGANNQPQHF	TGCAGTGCTAGTCGGGGGGCTAATAATCAGCCCCAGCATTTT
TRBV6-4	TRBJ1-1	.	.	CASSVEAGRSTEAFF	TGTGCCAGCAGTGTTGAGGCAGGGAGGAGCACTGAAGCTTTCTTT
TRBV13	TRBJ1-2	.	.	CASSGTGYGYTF	TGTGCCAGCTCCGGGACTGGGTATGGCTACACCTTC
TRBV11-3	TRBJ2-1	.	TRBD2	CASSSGGASGATYNEQFF	TGTGCCAGCAGCTCAGGGGGGGCTAGCGGGGCCACCTACAATGAGCAGTTCTTC
TRBV7-9	TRBJ2-3	.	.	CASSSRDKYF	TGTGCCAGCAGCTCCCGGGACAAGTATTTT